The present entry profiles one T cell receptor beta chain with its context. Antigen: not known. This entry belongs to a study of identifying expanded T cells in peripheral blood. Using immunoSEQ multiplex PCR, the repertoire was profiled, and TCRdb retains in-frame clones only, with some absent. The table includes tens of thousands of clones, approximately 81% detected once. Study-wide points: Over approximately two and four weeks, about 17 and 20 clones changed, versus approximately 1.1 between replicates.

This CDR3 contains 12 residues. The ends were cut back, 3 bases at V and 8 bases at J, with 10 bases in the middle. Per the germline V gene, CDR1 is MDHEN and CDR2 is SYDVKM. What was sequenced was blood. V and J are TRBV28 and TRBJ1-2; D uncertain. The sequence was collected from a person aged 18 to 70 in good health. The CDR3 here is CASSLWADGYTF. Here the CDR3 DNA reads TGTGCCAGCAGTTTGTGGGCGGACGGCTACACCTTC.